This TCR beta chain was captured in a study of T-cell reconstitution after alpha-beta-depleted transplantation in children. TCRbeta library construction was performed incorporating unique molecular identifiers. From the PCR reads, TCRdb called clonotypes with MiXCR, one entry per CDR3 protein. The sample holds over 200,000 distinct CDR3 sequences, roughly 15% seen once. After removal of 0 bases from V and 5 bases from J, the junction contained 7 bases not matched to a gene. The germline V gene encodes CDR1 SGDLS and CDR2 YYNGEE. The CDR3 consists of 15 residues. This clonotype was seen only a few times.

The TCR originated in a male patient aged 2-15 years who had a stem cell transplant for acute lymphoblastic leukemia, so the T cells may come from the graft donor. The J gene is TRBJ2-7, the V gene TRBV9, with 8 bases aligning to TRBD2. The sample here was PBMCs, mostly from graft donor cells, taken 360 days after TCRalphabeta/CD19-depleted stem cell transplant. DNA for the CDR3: TGTGCCAGCAGCGTAGACGCCGGGACTAGTAACGAGCAGTACTTC. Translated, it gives CASSVDAGTSNEQYF.